This TCR beta chain was recovered during a study of T cell changes during pregnancy in multiple sclerosis. Clones were read by immunoSEQ multiplex PCR, and TCRdb kept only the in-frame ones, dropping some. The sample includes around 60,000 clones, around 95% of them seen just once. The clonotype was recovered from a female donor with multiple sclerosis, enrolled in a pregnancy study. The sequencing here drew on CD4+ T cells from peripheral blood mononuclear cells, taken before pregnancy.

The CDR3 reads CATNLGGSGSLADTQYF. The DNA for the CDR3 is TGTGCCACCAACCTAGGGGGAAGTGGGAGTCTCGCAGATACGCAGTATTTT. The chain couples TRBV15 to TRBJ2-3, with a tentative D call TRBD1 (6 bases). Germline CDR1 reads LNHNV; CDR2 reads YYDKDF (reference sequence). The CDR3 consists of 17 residues. V lost 7 bases, J lost 4 bases, and 24 bases lay in between.